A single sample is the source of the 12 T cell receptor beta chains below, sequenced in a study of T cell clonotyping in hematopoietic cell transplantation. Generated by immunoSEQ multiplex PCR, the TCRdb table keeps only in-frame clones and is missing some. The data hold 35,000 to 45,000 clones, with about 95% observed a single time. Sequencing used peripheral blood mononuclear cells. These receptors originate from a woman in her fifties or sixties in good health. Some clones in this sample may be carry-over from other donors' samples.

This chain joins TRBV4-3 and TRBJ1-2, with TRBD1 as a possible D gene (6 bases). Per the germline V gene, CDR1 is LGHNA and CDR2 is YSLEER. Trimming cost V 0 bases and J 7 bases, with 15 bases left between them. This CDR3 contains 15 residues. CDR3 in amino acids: CASSQDRTEPLGYTF. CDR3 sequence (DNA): TGCGCCAGCAGCCAAGATCGGACAGAACCCCTTGGCTACACCTTC.

CDR3 amino acids: CASSQDSGDGYTF. The CDR3 DNA follows: TGTGCCAGCAGCCAAGATAGCGGGGATGGCTACACCTTC. The V call is TRBV4-2, the J call TRBJ1-2, with D unclear. Germline V gene lookup returns CDR1 LGHNA and CDR2 YNFKEQ. Between the trimmed V and J ends, which lost 0 bases and 6 bases, there was a span of 8 bases. The CDR3 has 13 amino acids.

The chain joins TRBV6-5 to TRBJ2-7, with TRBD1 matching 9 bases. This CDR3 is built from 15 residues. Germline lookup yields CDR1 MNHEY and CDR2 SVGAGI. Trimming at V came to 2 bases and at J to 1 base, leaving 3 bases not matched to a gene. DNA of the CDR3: TGTGCCAGCAGTTACGGGACAGGGTCTTCCTACGAGCAGTACTTC. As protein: CASSYGTGSSYEQYF.

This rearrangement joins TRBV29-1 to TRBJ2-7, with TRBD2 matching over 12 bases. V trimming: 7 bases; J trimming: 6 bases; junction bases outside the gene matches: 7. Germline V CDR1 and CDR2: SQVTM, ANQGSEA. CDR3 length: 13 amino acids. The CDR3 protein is CSAKSSGGAEQYF. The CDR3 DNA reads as TGCAGCGCCAAGTCTAGCGGGGGGGCCGAGCAGTACTTC.

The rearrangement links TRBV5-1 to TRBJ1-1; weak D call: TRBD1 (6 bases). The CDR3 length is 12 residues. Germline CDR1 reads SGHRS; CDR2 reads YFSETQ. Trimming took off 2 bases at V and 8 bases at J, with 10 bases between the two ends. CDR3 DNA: TGCGCCAGCAGCTTACAGGGATCCGAAGCTTTCTTT. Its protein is CASSLQGSEAFF. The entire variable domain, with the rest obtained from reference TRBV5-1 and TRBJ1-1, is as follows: KAGVTQTPRYLIKTRGQQVTLSCSPISGHRSVSWYQQTPGQGLQFLFEYFSETQRNKGNFPGRFSGRQFSNSRSEMNVSTLELGDSALYLCASSLQGSEAFFGQGTRLTVV.

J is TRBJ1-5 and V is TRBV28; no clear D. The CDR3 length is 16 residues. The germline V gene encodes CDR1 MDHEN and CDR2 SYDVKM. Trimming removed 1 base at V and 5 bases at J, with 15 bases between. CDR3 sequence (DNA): TGTGCCAGCAGTTTATTAATGCCCGGAGGGCATCAGCCCCAGCATTTT. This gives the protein CASSLLMPGGHQPQHF.

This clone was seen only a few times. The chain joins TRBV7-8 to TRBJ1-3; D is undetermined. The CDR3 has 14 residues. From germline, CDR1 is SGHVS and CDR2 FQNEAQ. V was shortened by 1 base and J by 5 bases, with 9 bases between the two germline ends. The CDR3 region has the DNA TGTGCCAGCAGCTTAGGGCGTAACCGAAACACCATATATTTT. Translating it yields CASSLGRNRNTIYF.

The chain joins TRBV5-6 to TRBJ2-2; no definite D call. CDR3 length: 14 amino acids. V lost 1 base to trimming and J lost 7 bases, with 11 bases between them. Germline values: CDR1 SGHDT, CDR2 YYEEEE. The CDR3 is CASSLRPGDGELFF. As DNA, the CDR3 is TGTGCCAGCAGCTTGAGACCTGGCGACGGGGAGCTGTTTTTT.

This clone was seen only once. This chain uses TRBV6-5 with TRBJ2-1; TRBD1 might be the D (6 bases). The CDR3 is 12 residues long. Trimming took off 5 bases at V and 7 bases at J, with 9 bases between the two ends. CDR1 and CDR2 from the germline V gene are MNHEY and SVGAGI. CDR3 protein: CASSIDRNEQFF. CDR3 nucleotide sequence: TGTGCCAGCAGTATAGACAGGAATGAGCAGTTCTTC.

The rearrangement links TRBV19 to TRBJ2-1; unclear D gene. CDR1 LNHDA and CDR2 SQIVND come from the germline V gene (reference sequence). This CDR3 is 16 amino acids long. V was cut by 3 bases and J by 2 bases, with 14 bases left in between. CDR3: CASSIGADGTYNEQFF. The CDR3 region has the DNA TGTGCCAGTAGTATCGGAGCTGACGGTACCTACAATGAGCAGTTCTTC.

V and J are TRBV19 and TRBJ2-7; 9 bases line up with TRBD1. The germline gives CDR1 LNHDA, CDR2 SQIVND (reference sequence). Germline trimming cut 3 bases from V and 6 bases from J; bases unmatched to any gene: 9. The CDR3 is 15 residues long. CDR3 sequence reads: CASSIDWDRVREQYF. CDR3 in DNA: TGTGCCAGTAGTATCGACTGGGACAGGGTTCGCGAGCAGTACTTC.

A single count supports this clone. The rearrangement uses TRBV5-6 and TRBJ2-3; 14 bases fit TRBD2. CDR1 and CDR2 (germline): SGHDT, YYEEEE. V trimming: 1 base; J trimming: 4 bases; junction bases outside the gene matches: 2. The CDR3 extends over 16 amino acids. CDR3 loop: CASSLTGLAGADTQYF. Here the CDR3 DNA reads TGTGCCAGCAGCTTGACGGGACTAGCGGGGGCAGATACGCAGTATTTT. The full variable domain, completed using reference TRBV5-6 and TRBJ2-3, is DAGVTQSPTHLIKTRGQQVTLRCSPKSGHDTVSWYQQALGQGPQFIFQYYEEEERQRGNFPDRFSGHQFPNYSSELNVNALLLGDSALYLCASSLTGLAGADTQYFGPGTRLTVL.